Listed below are T cell receptor beta chains from one sample, sequenced in a study of T cell responses to AZD1222 COVID-19 vaccine. Produced via immunoSEQ multiplex PCR; TCRdb's table is partial and in-frame only. The data hold 200,000 to 250,000 clones, with about 95% observed a single time. The source was peripheral blood, collected 28 days after the second dose of the MenACWY control vaccine. Receptors originate from an adult who received the MenACWY meningococcal vaccine as a control. Both conserved end residues are part of each CDR3. The D gene is left open where the match is weak. A row's size may be missing; if present it is once, few, many or a size class.

D gene,clone size,V gene,J gene,CDR3 DNA,CDR3 protein
NA,NA,TRBV19,TRBJ1-2,TGTGCCAGTAGTACCGGAGGACATCCGCTTGGGCGCTACACCTTC,CASSTGGHPLGRYTF
NA,NA,TRBV24-1,TRBJ1-5,TGTGCCACCAGGACTTTACGGGCCCAGCATTTT,CATRTLRAQHF
NA,NA,TRBV7-3,TRBJ1-1,TGTGCCAGCAGCTCAACGGGGTCTGAAGCTTTCTTT,CASSSTGSEAFF
NA,NA,TRBV6-6,TRBJ1-2,TGTGCCAGCACCCCAATGGAGCAAAACTATGGCTACACCTTC,CASTPMEQNYGYTF
TRBD1,NA,TRBV7-3,TRBJ2-5,TGTGCCAGCAACCTCATGGGGACAGGGGGCTGGGAGACCCAGTACTTC,CASNLMGTGGWETQYF
NA,NA,TRBV21-1,TRBJ2-7,TGTGCCAGCAGCGTAGCAGGTCAGGTCCCCTTTCCCTACGAGCAGTACTTC,CASSVAGQVPFPYEQYF
TRBD2,NA,TRBV10-3,TRBJ2-3,TGTGCCATCAACTCCGGGACTAGTGGCACAGATACGCAGTATTTT,CAINSGTSGTDTQYF
TRBD2,NA,TRBV2,TRBJ2-7,TGTGCCAGCAGTGAAATGGTTACTAGCGAGACCTACGAGCAGTACTTC,CASSEMVTSETYEQYF
NA,once,TRBV28,TRBJ2-7,TGTGCCAGCAGTTTACTGGACTACTCCTACGAGCAGTACTTC,CASSLLDYSYEQYF
NA,NA,TRBV3-1/TRBV3-2,TRBJ1-1,TGTGCCAGCAGCCAAGACACAATGAACACTGAAGCTTTCTTT,CASSQDTMNTEAFF
TRBD2,NA,TRBV27,TRBJ2-7,TGTGCCAGCAGACCTAGCGGGAGGGCGTACGAGCAGTACTTC,CASRPSGRAYEQYF
TRBD1,NA,TRBV11-2,TRBJ1-1,TGTGCCAGCAGCTTACACGGACAGGGGGCGCGGGACACTGAAGCTTTCTTT,CASSLHGQGARDTEAFF
NA,NA,TRBV4-1,TRBJ2-1,TGCGCCAGCAGACCGAAGATCGACTCCTACAATGAGCAGTTCTTC,CASRPKIDSYNEQFF
NA,NA,TRBV5-1,TRBJ2-5,TGCGCCAGCAGACCGGGACTTCAAGAGACCCAGTACTTC,CASRPGLQETQYF
NA,NA,TRBV4-1,TRBJ1-5,TGCGCCAGCAGCCCGTGGGCAATAAATCAGCCCCAGCATTTT,CASSPWAINQPQHF
NA,NA,TRBV3-1/TRBV3-2,TRBJ2-1,TGTGCCAGCAGCCAAGTTTCCGGACTGGGCGCTGAGCAGTTCTTC,CASSQVSGLGAEQFF